What follows describes a single TCR beta chain. Its specificity is not known. Described time point: persistent/refractory GD, antithyroid drugs over 5 years with positive TRAb. The authors made the TCR library using RNA they extracted from PBMCs. The entry originates in a study of regulatory T cells in long-lasting Graves disease. As for the study in general: Over-5-year antithyroid drug use with positive TSH receptor antibodies defined persistent Graves' disease in the study.

Building of the TCR beta libraries involved iRepertoire HTBI primers and Arm-PCR of CDR3 regions. MiXCR, applied by TCRdb to the multiplex PCR reads, yields one record per CDR3 protein. The sample shows about 470,000 distinct CDR3 sequences, 20% to 25% of them seen only once. Germline assignment: CDR1 MDHEN and CDR2 SYDVKM. The CDR3 contains 17 residues. V lost 3 bases to trimming and J lost 2 bases; unmatched junction nucleotides: 11. Study-level points and caveats: Persistent disease preferred TRBV28, TRBJ1-2 and TRBJ2-5.

The sequences come from peripheral blood mononuclear cells (PBMCs), collected when the disease was refractory, from a patient treated with antithyroid drugs. This clonotype was obtained from a female donor with Graves disease. The chain is built from TRBV28 and TRBJ2-3; 7 positions match TRBD2. The CDR3: CASSFVQAGTYTDTQYF. The CDR3 DNA reads TGTGCCAGCAGTTTTGTTCAAGCGGGAACGTACACAGATACGCAGTATTTT.